This T cell receptor beta chain was recorded in a study of monozygotic twins with inflammatory bowel disease. From the 5' RACE reads, TCRdb lists one entry per CDR3 protein and no DNA. The repertoire table contains 110,000 to 150,000 distinct CDR3 sequences. Findings of the study overall: What may have added variability to patient repertoires is that immunosuppressive treatments differed.

Comment on this clonotype: As yet, its antigen is unknown.

Germline V CDR1 and CDR2: DFQATT, SNEGSKA (reference sequence). The CDR3 is 14 residues long. J is TRBJ1-6 and V is TRBV20-1. Sequenced: blood. This clonotype was sampled from a human donor with ulcerative colitis or Crohn's disease, or a healthy co-twin of an affected twin (not recorded which). This CDR3 is CSPHRGGENSPLHF.